This TCR beta chain was sequenced for a study of blood T cell repertoires in COVID-19. Study-wide background: Spain, Italy and the United States supplied samples that represented acute and convalescent COVID-19. Nucleic acid was either cDNA or gDNA, and it came from T cells, B-cell-depleted T cells, or PBMCs.

Original methodology: Reference gene primers were amplified, and this amplification served to estimate nucleated cell counts. Sequenced by immunoSEQ multiplex PCR; TCRdb stores in-frame clones only, minus some. V and J calls and clone size follow that table, whereas D and trimming were derived from the DNA. The sample lists 200,000 to 300,000 clones; around 87% were seen once. This CDR3 is built from 17 residues. The V and J ends lost 0 bases and 2 bases respectively, with 14 bases between them. Germline V gives CDR1 LNHDA, CDR2 SQIVND (reference sequence). This clone occurred a few times. Sequencing used peripheral blood. The rearrangement uses TRBV19 and TRBJ2-1, with a weak D call TRBD1 (7 bases). This TCR came from a woman aged 25 to 45 who had recovered from COVID-19. The CDR3 protein is CASSIDRGEGAYNEQFF. Written as DNA, the CDR3 is TGTGCCAGTAGTATAGACAGGGGGGAAGGGGCCTACAATGAGCAGTTCTTC.